A selection of T cell receptor beta chains follows, all from one sample in a study of blood T cell repertoires in COVID-19. Here immunoSEQ multiplex PCR was the method, and the copy in TCRdb shows in-frame clones only, minus some. The sample shows fewer than 350,000 clones, roughly 87% of them seen only once. The sample comprised peripheral blood. These receptors all stem from a man in his late teens or twenties with active or convalescent COVID-19. CDR3s include the opening cysteine and the closing phenylalanine or tryptophan. Fields, in order: CDR3 protein, CDR3 DNA, D gene, clone size, J gene, V gene. The D gene is left open where the match is weak. Size is omitted from some rows. Given values are once, few, many or a class for expanded clones.

cdr3_aa: CASSLPTTNEQFF
cdr3_nt: TGTGCCAGCAGCCTCCCGACAACTAATGAGCAGTTCTTC
d_call: -
clone_size: -
j_call: TRBJ2-1
v_call: TRBV5-6

cdr3_aa: CASSPGGRGSQFF
cdr3_nt: TGTGCCAGCAGCCCCGGCGGTCGCGGTTCGCAGTTCTTC
d_call: -
clone_size: -
j_call: TRBJ2-1
v_call: TRBV14

cdr3_aa: CASSPGGSEAFF
cdr3_nt: TGTGCCAGCAGCCCAGGGGGATCTGAAGCTTTCTTT
d_call: TRBD1
clone_size: -
j_call: TRBJ1-1
v_call: TRBV9

cdr3_aa: CASSLSLSWGNTIYF
cdr3_nt: TGTGCCAGCAGTTTATCGCTAAGTTGGGGAAACACCATATATTTT
d_call: -
clone_size: -
j_call: TRBJ1-3
v_call: TRBV27

cdr3_aa: CASIGTVRNTEAFF
cdr3_nt: TGTGCCAGCATCGGGACAGTTCGTAACACTGAAGCTTTCTTT
d_call: TRBD1
clone_size: -
j_call: TRBJ1-1
v_call: TRBV5-6

cdr3_aa: CASSITGSYNEQFF
cdr3_nt: TGTGCCAGCAGCATAACAGGTTCCTACAATGAGCAGTTCTTC
d_call: -
clone_size: -
j_call: TRBJ2-1
v_call: TRBV6-5

cdr3_aa: CASSLGSAGPTNEKLFF
cdr3_nt: TGTGCCAGCAGCTTGGGGTCGGCAGGCCCAACTAATGAAAAACTGTTTTTT
d_call: -
clone_size: -
j_call: TRBJ1-4
v_call: TRBV5-6

cdr3_aa: CASSSDLGGNQPQHF
cdr3_nt: TGTGCCAGCAGTTCCGACTTAGGGGGTAATCAGCCCCAGCATTTT
d_call: -
clone_size: -
j_call: TRBJ1-5
v_call: TRBV21-1

cdr3_aa: CASRGQDLISEKLFF
cdr3_nt: TGTGCCAGCAGAGGACAGGACCTAATATCTGAAAAACTGTTTTTT
d_call: TRBD1
clone_size: -
j_call: TRBJ1-4
v_call: TRBV7-9

cdr3_aa: CASSPTGGTEAFF
cdr3_nt: TGTGCCAGCAGCCCTACGGGGGGCACTGAAGCTTTCTTT
d_call: -
clone_size: few
j_call: TRBJ1-1
v_call: TRBV7-9

cdr3_aa: CASSITGAGANVLTF
cdr3_nt: TGTGCCAGTAGTATTACAGGGGCTGGGGCCAACGTCCTGACTTTC
d_call: TRBD1
clone_size: -
j_call: TRBJ2-6
v_call: TRBV19

cdr3_aa: CASSAERALAKNIQYF
cdr3_nt: TGTGCCAGCAGTGCCGAGCGGGCCCTAGCCAAAAACATTCAGTACTTC
d_call: -
clone_size: -
j_call: TRBJ2-4
v_call: TRBV2

cdr3_aa: CASSLDRVSSGYTF
cdr3_nt: TGTGCCAGCAGCCTGGACAGGGTGTCGAGTGGCTACACCTTC
d_call: TRBD1
clone_size: -
j_call: TRBJ1-2
v_call: TRBV7-8

cdr3_aa: CASSLKGANGYTF
cdr3_nt: TGTGCCTCTTCCTTGAAGGGGGCTAATGGCTACACCTTC
d_call: TRBD1
clone_size: once
j_call: TRBJ1-2
v_call: TRBV7-9

cdr3_aa: CASSIDSGRSSYNEQFF
cdr3_nt: TGTGCCAGCAGCATTGATAGCGGGAGGAGCTCCTACAATGAGCAGTTCTTC
d_call: TRBD2
clone_size: -
j_call: TRBJ2-1
v_call: TRBV7-6

cdr3_aa: CASSVTGTGATEAFF
cdr3_nt: TGTGCCAGTAGTGTAACCGGGACAGGGGCCACTGAAGCTTTCTTT
d_call: TRBD1
clone_size: -
j_call: TRBJ1-1
v_call: TRBV19

cdr3_aa: CASSQVTGTPYEQYF
cdr3_nt: TGCGCCAGCAGCCAAGTGACAGGGACACCCTACGAGCAGTACTTC
d_call: TRBD1
clone_size: -
j_call: TRBJ2-7
v_call: TRBV4-1

cdr3_aa: CASSSGVYGYTF
cdr3_nt: TGCGCCAGCAGTTCCGGGGTATATGGCTACACCTTC
d_call: -
clone_size: -
j_call: TRBJ1-2
v_call: TRBV4-1

cdr3_aa: CASSDRADTQYF
cdr3_nt: TGTGCCAGCAGCGATAGAGCAGATACGCAGTATTTT
d_call: -
clone_size: -
j_call: TRBJ2-3
v_call: TRBV9

cdr3_aa: CASNSGGDNEQFF
cdr3_nt: TGTGCCAGCAATAGCGGGGGAGACAATGAGCAGTTCTTC
d_call: TRBD2
clone_size: -
j_call: TRBJ2-1
v_call: TRBV2

cdr3_aa: CASSRGRPGANVLTF
cdr3_nt: TGCGCCAGCAGCCGCGGGAGGCCTGGGGCCAACGTCCTGACTTTC
d_call: TRBD2
clone_size: -
j_call: TRBJ2-6
v_call: TRBV5-1

cdr3_aa: CASSARLAGGFTDTQYF
cdr3_nt: TGTGCCAGCAGCGCCCGACTAGCGGGGGGGTTCACAGATACGCAGTATTTT
d_call: TRBD2
clone_size: once
j_call: TRBJ2-3
v_call: TRBV7-6

cdr3_aa: CASSPGQGAYNEQFF
cdr3_nt: TGTGCCAGCAGCCCGGGACAGGGAGCCTACAATGAGCAGTTCTTC
d_call: TRBD1
clone_size: once
j_call: TRBJ2-1
v_call: TRBV5-8

cdr3_aa: CASSLDRRQGEQYF
cdr3_nt: TGCGCCAGCAGCCTGGACAGGCGTCAGGGCGAGCAGTACTTC
d_call: TRBD1
clone_size: -
j_call: TRBJ2-7
v_call: TRBV5-1

cdr3_aa: CASYSGTGGVEQFF
cdr3_nt: TGTGCCAGCTACTCCGGGACAGGGGGCGTCGAGCAGTTCTTC
d_call: TRBD1
clone_size: -
j_call: TRBJ2-1
v_call: TRBV18

cdr3_aa: CASSPGGQGVDTQYF
cdr3_nt: TGTGCCAGCAGCCCGGGCGGACAGGGTGTAGATACGCAGTATTTT
d_call: TRBD1
clone_size: once
j_call: TRBJ2-3
v_call: TRBV6-2/TRBV6-3

cdr3_aa: CASSQGDRELETQYF
cdr3_nt: TGTGCCAGCAGCCAAGGGGACAGGGAATTGGAGACCCAGTACTTC
d_call: TRBD1
clone_size: -
j_call: TRBJ2-5
v_call: TRBV16

cdr3_aa: CASSEFPVRDYNEQFF
cdr3_nt: TGTGCCAGCAGTGAATTCCCTGTCAGGGACTACAATGAGCAGTTCTTC
d_call: -
clone_size: -
j_call: TRBJ2-1
v_call: TRBV6-1

cdr3_aa: CASSFEAGGRQETQYF
cdr3_nt: TGTGCCAGCAGCTTCGAGGCAGGGGGCCGGCAAGAGACCCAGTACTTC
d_call: TRBD1
clone_size: -
j_call: TRBJ2-5
v_call: TRBV13

cdr3_aa: CASSLPGLAGGHNEQFF
cdr3_nt: TGTGCCAGCAGCTTGCCTGGACTAGCGGGGGGCCACAATGAGCAGTTCTTC
d_call: TRBD2
clone_size: -
j_call: TRBJ2-1
v_call: TRBV5-6

cdr3_aa: CASSLAADYEQYF
cdr3_nt: TGTGCCAGCAGTTTAGCGGCAGACTACGAGCAGTACTTC
d_call: -
clone_size: once
j_call: TRBJ2-7
v_call: TRBV12-3/TRBV12-4

cdr3_aa: CASSGQGNQPQHF
cdr3_nt: TGTGCCAGCAGTGGACAGGGCAATCAGCCCCAGCATTTT
d_call: TRBD1
clone_size: -
j_call: TRBJ1-5
v_call: TRBV27

cdr3_aa: CATSRGGSLANTEAFF
cdr3_nt: TGTGCCACCAGCAGAGGCGGCTCTCTCGCGAACACTGAAGCTTTCTTT
d_call: -
clone_size: -
j_call: TRBJ1-1
v_call: TRBV15

cdr3_aa: CASSPSGGAHNEQFF
cdr3_nt: TGTGCCAGCAGCCCTAGCGGGGGGGCGCACAATGAGCAGTTCTTC
d_call: TRBD2
clone_size: -
j_call: TRBJ2-1
v_call: TRBV7-2

cdr3_aa: CASSLSTEGVYGYTF
cdr3_nt: TGTGCCAGCAGCTTATCTACGGAGGGTGTATATGGCTACACCTTC
d_call: -
clone_size: -
j_call: TRBJ1-2
v_call: TRBV11-2

cdr3_aa: CASSYSPRLPYEQYF
cdr3_nt: TGTGCCAGCAGTTACTCACCGAGGCTCCCCTACGAGCAGTACTTC
d_call: -
clone_size: -
j_call: TRBJ2-7
v_call: TRBV6-5

cdr3_aa: CASSEGHGDSPLHF
cdr3_nt: TGTGCCAGCAGCGAGGGCCACGGAGATTCACCCCTCCACTTT
d_call: -
clone_size: -
j_call: TRBJ1-6
v_call: TRBV2

cdr3_aa: CASSSGLAGEQETQYF
cdr3_nt: TGTGCCAGCAGCTCAGGACTAGCGGGGGAACAAGAGACCCAGTACTTC
d_call: TRBD2
clone_size: -
j_call: TRBJ2-5
v_call: TRBV7-9

cdr3_aa: CASSQDHRGGELFF
cdr3_nt: TGCGCCAGCAGCCAAGATCATCGGGGCGGGGAGCTGTTTTTT
d_call: -
clone_size: -
j_call: TRBJ2-2
v_call: TRBV4-1

cdr3_aa: CASSLLDRGDTEAFF
cdr3_nt: TGTGCCAGCAGCCTATTGGACAGGGGGGACACTGAAGCTTTCTTT
d_call: TRBD1
clone_size: -
j_call: TRBJ1-1
v_call: TRBV7-6

cdr3_aa: CASSGRGGSIAHAGELFF
cdr3_nt: TGTGCCAGCAGCGGTCGGGGAGGGAGCATCGCTCATGCCGGGGAGCTGTTTTTT
d_call: TRBD2
clone_size: -
j_call: TRBJ2-2
v_call: TRBV9

cdr3_aa: CASSYWGQVYEQYF
cdr3_nt: TGTGCCAGCAGTTACTGGGGACAGGTTTACGAGCAGTACTTC
d_call: TRBD1
clone_size: -
j_call: TRBJ2-7
v_call: TRBV6-5

cdr3_aa: CASSQEGQGRTEAFF
cdr3_nt: TGTGCCAGCAGCCAGGAGGGACAGGGGAGGACTGAAGCTTTCTTT
d_call: TRBD1
clone_size: -
j_call: TRBJ1-1
v_call: TRBV4-2

cdr3_aa: CASSAGASGGAGETQYF
cdr3_nt: TGTGCCAGCAGCGCGGGCGCTAGCGGGGGGGCCGGGGAGACCCAGTACTTC
d_call: TRBD2
clone_size: -
j_call: TRBJ2-5
v_call: TRBV9

cdr3_aa: CASSLSGGAYNEQFF
cdr3_nt: TGTGCCAGCAGTTTATCCGGGGGGGCCTACAATGAGCAGTTCTTC
d_call: TRBD2
clone_size: -
j_call: TRBJ2-1
v_call: TRBV27

cdr3_aa: CASSPDSFRQPQHF
cdr3_nt: TGTGCCAGCTCACCAGACAGCTTCCGACAGCCCCAGCATTTT
d_call: -
clone_size: -
j_call: TRBJ1-5
v_call: TRBV18

cdr3_aa: CAVARGYGNTIYF
cdr3_nt: TGTGCCGTGGCCCGGGGATACGGAAACACCATATATTTT
d_call: -
clone_size: -
j_call: TRBJ1-3
v_call: TRBV6-5